This TCR beta chain was recorded in a study of cytomegalovirus exposure and HLA in healthy donors. PCR employed 60 Vbeta and 13 Jbeta primers. Profiled with immunoSEQ multiplex PCR; TCRdb holds only in-frame clones, not every one. The profile shows some 120,000 clones, over 60% of them singletons. V shed 4 bases, J shed 6 bases, and the junction held 7 bases outside the gene matches. The CDR3 contains 15 residues. Germline CDR1 is SGHTA and CDR2 is FQGTGA. This TCR was recovered from a young man in good health and CMV-seronegative. V usage is TRBV7-3 and J usage is TRBJ2-3, with 10 bases aligning to TRBD1. The specimen was PBMCs. The CDR3 here is CASSSRTGGGDTQYF. CDR3 bases: TGTGCCAGCAGCTCCCGGACAGGGGGAGGCGATACGCAGTATTTT.